These 15 T cell receptor beta chains were sequenced from one sample in a study of cytomegalovirus exposure and HLA in healthy donors. PCR involved 60 Vbeta and 13 Jbeta primers. TCRdb keeps only in-frame clones here, not all; method: immunoSEQ multiplex PCR. The sample shows 100,000 to 150,000 clones, under 12% of them seen only once. Sequencing was carried out using PBMCs. The receptor source for this set is a young woman in good health and CMV-seropositive.

In this sample, this clone turned up a few times. J is TRBJ2-5 and V is TRBV6-5; TRBD2 agrees at 9 bases. Per the germline V gene, CDR1 is MNHEY and CDR2 is SVGAGI. With V trimmed by 5 bases and J by 7 bases, 11 bases remained unmatched. The CDR3 totals 15 residues. The CDR3 reads CASSGRGRATMTQYF. The CDR3 DNA sequence: TGTGCCAGCAGTGGCCGCGGGAGGGCCACGATGACCCAGTACTTC.

Only a few counts were recorded for this clone. The chain employs TRBV30 and TRBJ2-7; 8 nucleotides line up with TRBD2. CDR1 GTSNPN and CDR2 SVGIG come from the germline V gene (reference sequence). V trimming: 3 bases; J trimming: 0 bases; junction bases outside the gene matches: 4. This CDR3 comprises 14 residues. CDR3 protein: CAWSPSGPSYEQYF. The CDR3 nucleotides read TGTGCCTGGAGCCCTAGCGGGCCCTCCTACGAGCAGTACTTC.

The DNA of the CDR3 is TGTGCCAGCAGTGAAGGCCTCTACTACGAGCAGTACTTC. This gives the protein CASSEGLYYEQYF. V is TRBV6-1 and J is TRBJ2-7; D unclear. The length of the CDR3 is 13 residues. Trimming cost V 1 base and J 3 bases, with 7 bases left between them. Germline V gene sequence: CDR1 MNHNS, CDR2 SASEGT.

This chain links TRBV11-2 with TRBJ1-1; D perhaps matches TRBD1 (6 bases). Germline assignment: CDR1 SGHAT and CDR2 FQNNGV. The CDR3 covers 16 residues. V lost 1 base and J lost 5, with 17 bases in between. This CDR3 is CASSLVSSQGKTEAFF. The CDR3, as DNA: TGTGCCAGCAGCTTAGTGTCTAGTCAGGGGAAAACTGAAGCTTTCTTT.

This clone turned up a few times. The genes are TRBV27 and TRBJ1-2, with D perhaps matching TRBD1 (6 bases). V was shortened by 6 bases and J by 2 bases, with 10 bases between the two germline ends. Germline loops: CDR1 MNHEY, CDR2 SMNVEV (reference sequence). The CDR3 runs to 13 residues. The CDR3 loop is CASREDSNYGYTF. The CDR3 DNA reads TGTGCCAGCAGAGAGGACAGCAACTATGGCTACACCTTC.

Turning to this clone: At the DNA level, this CDR3 is encoded by other sequences in the same sample as well. CDR3 protein: CASSSGQGGGYTF. CDR3 coding DNA: TGTGCCAGCAGTTCGGGACAGGGTGGTGGCTACACCTTC. The V gene is TRBV28, the J gene TRBJ1-2; TRBD1 aligns across 9 bases. V lost 4 bases to trimming and J lost 7 bases; unmatched junction nucleotides: 4. The CDR3 is made up of 13 amino acids. Germline CDR1 reads MDHEN; CDR2 reads SYDVKM.

This clone came up a few times. This sequence joins TRBV19 and TRBJ1-5; a weak D match, TRBD1 (6 bases). The V and J ends lost 7 bases and 0 bases respectively, with 10 bases between them. Germline lookup yields CDR1 LNHDA and CDR2 SQIVND (reference sequence). This CDR3 region has 14 residues. The CDR3 spells CASTQGHSNQPQHF. The CDR3 DNA reads as TGTGCCAGTACACAGGGCCATAGCAATCAGCCCCAGCATTTT.

The rearrangement links TRBV2 to TRBJ2-2; 7 bases are shared with TRBD1. V was pared by 9 bases and J by 2 bases, with 6 bases of the junction left unmatched. Germline CDR1 SNHLY, CDR2 FYNNEI. The length of the CDR3 is 14 residues. The CDR3 DNA reads as TGTGCCAGAGGGACAGAGGGAAACACCGGGGAGCTGTTTTTT. This gives the protein CARGTEGNTGELFF.

In its sample, this clone was seen a few times. CDR3 residues: CASSFRGLNQETQYF. CDR3 bases: TGTGCCAGCAGCTTCAGGGGCCTTAATCAAGAGACCCAGTACTTC. V usage is TRBV11-2 and J usage is TRBJ2-5, with D possibly TRBD1 on 6 matching bases. CDR1 and CDR2 from the germline V gene are SGHAT and FQNNGV. Deletions cut 3 bases from V and 2 bases from J, with 13 bases between. The CDR3 consists of 15 residues.

J is TRBJ1-2 and V is TRBV23-1, with 7 bases that match TRBD1. TRBV23-1 is reported as an ORF; its role is uncertain. V shed 5 bases and J 10 bases; nucleotides not matched to a gene: 4. This CDR3 has 11 amino acids. DNA for the CDR3: TGCGCCAGCAGTGAGCAGGGGGACTACACCTTC. Protein product: CASSEQGDYTF.

This clone was counted only a few times. The chain couples TRBV5-1 to TRBJ2-1, with a possible D match to TRBD2 (6 bases). The CDR3 spans 15 residues. Trimming removed 4 bases from V and 5 bases from J, with 16 bases in between. Per the germline V gene, CDR1 is SGHRS and CDR2 is YFSETQ. CDR3 sequence: CASSLTAGTNNEQFF. Here the CDR3 DNA reads TGCGCCAGCAGCCTGACGGCGGGAACGAACAATGAGCAGTTCTTC.

This clone has only a few counts. The gene calls are TRBV4-1 and TRBJ1-1, with D possibly matching TRBD1 (5 bases). The CDR3 is made up of 14 amino acids. The germline V gene has CDR1 MGHRA and CDR2 YSYEKL. Trimming cost V 1 base and J 4 bases, with 10 bases left between them. CDR3 sequence: CASSQAWGVTEAFF. The CDR3 DNA sequence: TGCGCCAGCAGCCAAGCATGGGGGGTCACTGAAGCTTTCTTT.

This clone was counted a few times. The rearrangement links TRBV29-1 to TRBJ1-1, with a possible D match to TRBD1 (5 bases). CDR1 is SQVTM, CDR2 ANQGSEA, per germline. CDR3 length equals 13 residues. V was cut by 4 bases and J by 3 bases, with 12 bases left in between. This CDR3 reads CSVGGVLYTEAFF. The CDR3 DNA is TGCAGCGTTGGGGGGGTTTTGTACACTGAAGCTTTCTTT.

This clone was recorded a few times. This chain connects TRBV4-1 to TRBJ2-4; 7 bases align to TRBD2. J gave up 6 bases and V 8 bases, and 7 bases lay outside the gene matches. This CDR3 has 13 residues. Germline-derived CDR1 and CDR2 are MGHRA and YSYEKL. Here the CDR3 reads CASGRGGGNIQYF. DNA for the CDR3: TGCGCCAGCGGACGGGGCGGGGGAAACATTCAGTACTTC.

This clone was detected only a few times. This same CDR3 is encoded by further DNA sequences in the sample. The V and J genes are TRBV6-6 and TRBJ2-1; TRBD2 might be the D (5 bases). The CDR3 length is 15 residues. V lost 0 bases and J lost 9, with 15 bases in between. Germline CDR1 and CDR2: MNHNY and SVGAGI (reference sequence). CDR3 nucleotide sequence: TGTGCCAGCAGTTACTCGCTAGCAAGTAGTGGTGAGCAGTTCTTC. As protein: CASSYSLASSGEQFF.